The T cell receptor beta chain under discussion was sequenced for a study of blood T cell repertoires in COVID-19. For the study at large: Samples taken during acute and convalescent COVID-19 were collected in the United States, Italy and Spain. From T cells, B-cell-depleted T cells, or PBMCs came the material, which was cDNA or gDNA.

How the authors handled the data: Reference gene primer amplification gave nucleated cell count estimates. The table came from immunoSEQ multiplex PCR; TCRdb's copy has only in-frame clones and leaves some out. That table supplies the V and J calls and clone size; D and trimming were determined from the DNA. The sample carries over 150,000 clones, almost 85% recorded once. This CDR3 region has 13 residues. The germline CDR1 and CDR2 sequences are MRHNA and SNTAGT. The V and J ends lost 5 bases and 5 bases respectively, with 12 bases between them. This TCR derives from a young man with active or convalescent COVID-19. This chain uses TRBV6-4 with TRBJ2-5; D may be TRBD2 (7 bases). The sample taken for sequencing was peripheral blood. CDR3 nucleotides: TGTGCCAGCAGTCGGGGGGCAGGGGAGACCCAGTACTTC. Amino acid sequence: CASSRGAGETQYF.